This T cell receptor beta chain came from a study of blood T cell repertoires in COVID-19 (TCRdb year 2020). Background on the whole study: Samples from collaborators originated in the United States, Italy and Spain and spanned both the acute and convalescent phases of COVID-19. The prospective study material was composed of cDNA or gDNA derived from T cells, B-cell-depleted T cells, or PBMCs. The samples were drawn from the first 160 participants of the ongoing ImmuneRACE study and from more than 1,000 subjects provided by 6 global collaborators. Sample metadata almost always included a de-identified subject ID, COVID-19 status, age in years and sex. The repertoires were made available in a free public database intended to serve as a resource for research on the immune response to SARS-CoV-2. Where HLA class I and class II types were available, the types were taken from metadata supplied by the sample provider, not from assay-based typing. The dataset comprised deeply sampled blood TCRbeta repertoires from subjects exposed to, actively infected with, or recovered from COVID-19. Summary of the overall study and its limitations: The amount of clinical and demographic metadata varied by source and participant and was provided uncurated.

The immunoSEQ Assay, a bias-controlled multiplex PCR, was used to amplify TCRbeta CDR3 regions from genomic DNA. As for the authors' bioinformatics: The number of nucleated cells in each sample was estimated from the amplification of reference gene primers within the assay. To quantify the absolute abundance of each unique TCRbeta CDR3 rearrangement, sequence reads were collapsed and filtered. Productive Simpson clonality was computed per sample as the square root of Simpson's diversity index over productive rearrangements. Sourced from immuneACCESS, this table was stored by TCRdb with only in-frame sequences that have V and J called. A share of the clones is absent; for the studies checked, an unresolved V gene accounts for under half, and the remainder has no known explanation. From that table come the V and J calls and clone size; the DNA was used to work out D and trimming. This sample is represented by about 670,000 clones; approximately 90% of them were singletons. The ten largest clones take up over 0.2% of the sample.

This clone was recorded only once. This receptor's antigen is unknown. No qualities accompany the bases; no much larger clone lies one base away. The collaborating institutions used their own protocols to collect whole blood in K2EDTA tubes. Collaborator samples were shipped for TCRbeta analysis as frozen whole blood, isolated PBMCs, or DNA extracted from either sample type. This TCR was sampled from a woman between 18 and 30 years old with acute or convalescent COVID-19. Sequencing used peripheral blood.

The sequence in DNA is TGTGCCAGCAGCTTTGGGCCCGGCCAGATGTCTGGAAACACCATATATTTT. Its product reads: CASSFGPGQMSGNTIYF. The rearranged chain carries TRBV7-9 and TRBJ1-3, with no confidently assigned D gene. From its cysteine to its phenylalanine, the CDR3 spans 17 amino acids. The entry retains the CDR3 DNA only, 51 bases that are in frame from base 1. The germline V gene (reference sequence) gives CDR1 as SEHNR and CDR2 as FQNEAQ. Trimming removed 3 bases from V and 1 base from J, leaving 16 bases between the germline ends.